These 26 T cell receptor beta chains originate from one sample sequenced in a study of cytomegalovirus exposure and HLA in healthy donors. With 60 Vbeta and 13 Jbeta primers, the PCR was carried out. The assay was immunoSEQ multiplex PCR, and TCRdb's table has in-frame clones only and misses some. The sample carries 60,000 to 85,000 clones, around 65% recorded once. Sequenced material: PBMCs. All receptors come from a man aged 60-69 years in good health and CMV-seropositive.

V is TRBV27 and J is TRBJ2-2; D is possibly TRBD1 (7 bases). This CDR3 contains 18 residues. Germline V CDR1 and CDR2: MNHEY, SMNVEV (reference sequence). Trimming took off 1 base at V and 5 bases at J, with 20 bases between the two ends. CDR3: CASSLLRSGQGGTGELFF. The CDR3 nucleotides read TGTGCCAGCAGTTTATTAAGGAGTGGGCAGGGGGGTACCGGGGAGCTGTTTTTT.

J is TRBJ2-1 and V is TRBV28; D is perhaps TRBD2 (5 bases). Trimming removed 3 bases at V and 9 bases at J, with 12 bases between. This CDR3 is 13 amino acids long. Germline values: CDR1 MDHEN, CDR2 SYDVKM. In DNA, the CDR3 is TGTGCCAGCAGTTTTACGGGGAGCAGTGAGCAGTTCTTC. It is translated as CASSFTGSSEQFF. Complete variable domain (other parts from reference TRBV28 and TRBJ2-1): DVKVTQSSRYLVKRTGEKVFLECVQDMDHENMFWYRQDPGLGLRLIYFSYDVKMKEKGDIPEGYSVSREKKERFSLILESASTNQTSMYLCASSFTGSSEQFFGPGTRLTVL.

This chain connects TRBV28 to TRBJ1-5, with unresolved D. Germline CDR1 reads MDHEN; CDR2 reads SYDVKM. The CDR3 loop spans 12 amino acids. Trimming took off 3 bases at V and 5 bases at J, with 5 bases between the two ends. The CDR3 nucleotides read TGTGCCAGCAGTTTCATAGATCAGCCCCAGCATTTT. Translated, it gives CASSFIDQPQHF.

A note on this clone: Within the sample, other DNA sequences also encode this same CDR3. This rearrangement joins TRBV15 to TRBJ2-2, with 8 nucleotides matching TRBD1. V gave up 1 base and J gave up 5 bases; unmatched junction bases: 9. This CDR3 spans 17 amino acids. Germline CDR1 and CDR2: LNHNV and YYDKDF (reference sequence). CDR3 coding DNA: TGTGCCACCAGCAGAGTCCTCGGACAGGGAACGACCGGGGAGCTGTTTTTT. Translating it yields CATSRVLGQGTTGELFF.

The rearrangement links TRBV27 to TRBJ2-7; 10 nucleotides align to TRBD2. The J segment lost 5 bases and the V segment lost 7 bases, leaving 8 bases of the junction unmatched. Germline-derived CDR1 and CDR2 are MNHEY and SMNVEV (reference sequence). The CDR3 loop spans 14 amino acids. CDR3 in amino acids: CASTKREGYHEQYF. In nucleotides, the CDR3 is TGTGCCAGCACCAAGCGGGAGGGATACCACGAGCAGTACTTC.

This clone was counted between two and nine times. V and J are TRBV12-5 and TRBJ1-3; 7 bases map to TRBD1. The CDR3 spans 14 residues. The germline V gene encodes CDR1 LGHNT and CDR2 FRNRAP. The trim removed 6 bases at V and 4 bases at J, leaving 6 bases unmatched. The CDR3 DNA is TGTGCTAGTGGCCTAGGGGGCCCGGGAAACACCATATATTTT. This gives the protein CASGLGGPGNTIYF.

The chain recombines TRBV5-1 with TRBJ2-7; perhaps TRBD1 as D (5 bases). Deletions cut 7 bases from V and 2 bases from J, with 10 bases between. The CDR3 consists of 12 residues. The germline V gene has CDR1 SGHRS and CDR2 YFSETQ. The CDR3 region has the DNA TGCGCCAGCGGGCCAGGGACCTACGAGCAGTACTTC. This codes for CASGPGTYEQYF. Combining the CDR3 with reference TRBV5-1 and TRBJ2-7 gives the whole variable domain KAGVTQTPRYLIKTRGQQVTLSCSPISGHRSVSWYQQTPGQGLQFLFEYFSETQRNKGNFPGRFSGRQFSNSRSEMNVSTLELGDSALYLCASGPGTYEQYFGPGTRLTVT.

The J gene is TRBJ2-7, the V gene TRBV28, with 8 bases identical to TRBD1. With V trimmed by 6 bases and J by 0 bases, 7 bases remained unmatched. This CDR3 is built from 15 residues. Germline assignment: CDR1 MDHEN and CDR2 SYDVKM. As DNA, the CDR3 is TGTGCCAGCAGCCTACCGACAGGGGTCTCCTACGAGCAGTACTTC. Residues: CASSLPTGVSYEQYF.

J is TRBJ2-2 and V is TRBV9, with 9 positions matching TRBD2. In germline, CDR1 is SGDLS, CDR2 YYNGEE. The CDR3 is 16 amino acids. With V trimmed by 3 bases and J by 5 bases, 8 bases remained unmatched. The CDR3 DNA is TGTGCCAGCAGCGCCCCCGCGCTAGCGGGGACCGGGGAGCTGTTTTTT. Protein: CASSAPALAGTGELFF. The whole variable domain, remainder taken from reference TRBV9 and TRBJ2-2, is DSGVTQTPKHLITATGQRVTLRCSPRSGDLSVYWYQQSLDQGLQFLIQYYNGEERAKGNILERFSAQQFPDLHSELNLSSLELGDSALYFCASSAPALAGTGELFFGEGSRLTVL.

The gene calls are TRBV30 and TRBJ1-4; 8 bases align to TRBD1. Germline lookup yields CDR1 GTSNPN and CDR2 SVGIG (reference sequence). The V segment lost 4 bases and the J segment 4 bases; nucleotides outside the gene matches: 5. There are 14 residues in the CDR3. The DNA for the CDR3 is TGTGCCTGGACTCGGACAGGGTTTAATGAAAAACTGTTTTTT. This codes for CAWTRTGFNEKLFF.

This clone was recorded a few times. This chain joins TRBV7-8 and TRBJ2-7; 9 bases align to TRBD2. CDR1 is SGHVS and CDR2 is FQNEAQ in the germline V gene. V dropped 3 bases and J dropped 1; count of bases not matched to a gene: 1. The CDR3 has 14 amino acids. The CDR3 loop reads CASSLTSGSYEQYF. The CDR3 DNA follows: TGTGCCAGCAGCTTGACTAGCGGTTCCTACGAGCAGTACTTC.

This chain joins TRBV19 and TRBJ2-7; TRBD2 matches at 9 bases. Germline-derived CDR1 and CDR2 are LNHDA and SQIVND (reference sequence). With V trimmed by 4 bases and J by 5 bases, 9 bases remained unmatched. The CDR3 covers 15 residues. The CDR3 spells CASSTLAGVANEQYF. Written as DNA, the CDR3 is TGTGCCAGTAGTACGTTAGCGGGAGTAGCCAACGAGCAGTACTTC.

This clone was observed a single time. The CDR3 is CASKSPGQETQYF. DNA of the CDR3: TGTGCCAGCAAAAGTCCGGGTCAAGAGACCCAGTACTTC. The chain employs TRBV2 and TRBJ2-5; no firm D call. In germline, CDR1 is SNHLY, CDR2 FYNNEI. CDR3 length: 13 amino acids. V lost 7 bases, J lost 2 bases, and 11 bases lay in between. The whole variable domain, remainder taken from reference TRBV2 and TRBJ2-5, is EPEVTQTPSHQVTQMGQEVILRCVPISNHLYFYWYRQILGQKVEFLVSFYNNEISEKSEIFDDQFSVERPDGSNFTLKIRSTKLEDSAMYFCASKSPGQETQYFGPGTRLLVL.

A remark on this clone: At the DNA level, this CDR3 is encoded by other sequences in the same sample as well. The chain joins TRBV13 to TRBJ2-7; D perhaps matches TRBD1 (6 bases). Germline CDR1 is PRHDT and CDR2 is FYEKMQ (reference sequence). The CDR3 is 14 amino acids. The germline V and J ends were trimmed by 0 bases and 4 bases, with 10 bases remaining between them. In nucleotides, the CDR3 is TGTGCCAGCAGCTTAGGTAGGGGGTGGTACGAGCAGTACTTC. Encoded protein: CASSLGRGWYEQYF.

The chain joins TRBV2 to TRBJ1-2; D perhaps matches TRBD1 (6 bases). CDR3 length equals 15 residues. With 7 bases removed from V and 8 bases from J, the gap between germline ends came to 23 bases. CDR1 and CDR2 from the germline V gene are SNHLY and FYNNEI. CDR3 in DNA: TGTGCCAGCACCAAGAACTCAGGGGTTGCTTTGGGCTACACCTTC. Its translation: CASTKNSGVALGYTF.

The chain recombines TRBV6-5 with TRBJ2-7, with 10 positions matching TRBD2. The junction had 10 bases not matched to a gene; V was cut back by 7 bases and J by 7 bases. Germline CDR1 MNHEY, CDR2 SVGAGI. The CDR3 spans 14 residues. The CDR3 sequence is CASTSERGGREQYF. The DNA of the CDR3 is TGTGCCAGCACCTCAGAGCGGGGGGGCCGAGAGCAGTACTTC.

The genes are TRBV7-3 and TRBJ2-3, with 7 nucleotides matching TRBD1. V trimming: 0 bases; J trimming: 2 bases; junction bases outside the gene matches: 2. The CDR3 runs to 15 residues. Germline lookup yields CDR1 SGHTA and CDR2 FQGTGA. The CDR3 DNA sequence: TGTGCCAGCAGCTTAACGGGACAGCCCACAGATACGCAGTATTTT. This encodes CASSLTGQPTDTQYF.

The chain links TRBV6-5 to TRBJ2-1; the match to TRBD1 covers 7 bases. Germline V gene data show CDR1 as MNHEY and CDR2 as SVGAGI. The CDR3 loop spans 13 amino acids. J lost 3 bases, V lost 10 bases, and 6 bases had no gene match. CDR3 residues: CATLRDSYNEQFF. CDR3 nucleotides: TGTGCCACCCTGAGGGACAGCTACAATGAGCAGTTCTTC.

This clone was found a few times. The chain recombines TRBV5-1 with TRBJ1-1; D uncertain. Germline-derived CDR1 and CDR2 are SGHRS and YFSETQ. The CDR3 runs to 14 residues. Between the trimmed V and J ends, which lost 4 bases and 0 bases, there was a span of 10 bases. The CDR3 spells CASSIGGMNTEAFF. In DNA, the CDR3 is TGCGCCAGCAGCATAGGAGGAATGAACACTGAAGCTTTCTTT. Supplemented by reference TRBV5-1 and TRBJ1-1, the full variable domain reads KAGVTQTPRYLIKTRGQQVTLSCSPISGHRSVSWYQQTPGQGLQFLFEYFSETQRNKGNFPGRFSGRQFSNSRSEMNVSTLELGDSALYLCASSIGGMNTEAFFGQGTRLTVV.

This clone was detected a few times. The chain employs TRBV29-1 and TRBJ1-3; no definite D call. This CDR3 comprises 13 residues. V lost 6 bases and J 0 bases, leaving 9 bases between the germline ends. Germline values: CDR1 SQVTM, CDR2 ANQGSEA. The CDR3 protein is CSVPGISGNTIYF. The DNA for the CDR3 is TGCAGCGTCCCCGGGATCTCTGGAAACACCATATATTTT. Drawing the rest from reference TRBV29-1 and TRBJ1-3, the complete variable domain is SAVISQKPSRDICQRGTSLTIQCQVDSQVTMMFWYRQQPGQSLTLIATANQGSEATYESGFVIDKFPISRPNLTFSTLTVSNMSPEDSSIYLCSVPGISGNTIYFGEGSWLTVV.

V usage is TRBV6-5 and J usage is TRBJ2-7; a weak D match, TRBD1 (5 bases). Trimming removed 3 bases from V and 3 bases from J, with 12 bases in between. The CDR3 sequence is 14 residues long. Germline V gives CDR1 MNHEY, CDR2 SVGAGI. Here the CDR3 reads CASSYADRFYEQYF. CDR3 bases: TGTGCCAGCAGTTATGCCGACAGATTCTACGAGCAGTACTTC.

This chain joins TRBV5-1 and TRBJ2-3; TRBD2 matches 10 bases. This CDR3 is built from 17 residues. The V segment lost 2 bases and the J segment 6 bases; nucleotides outside the gene matches: 12. Germline CDR1 and CDR2: SGHRS and YFSETQ. DNA of the CDR3: TGCGCCAGCAGCTTTCTATCTAGCGGGGGCCTGCTCGATACGCAGTATTTT. This encodes CASSFLSSGGLLDTQYF.

This chain joins TRBV19 and TRBJ2-5; 9 bases match TRBD1. The CDR3 has 15 residues. The germline V gene has CDR1 LNHDA and CDR2 SQIVND (reference sequence). V lost 1 base, J lost 4 bases, and 4 bases stayed unmatched. CDR3 in DNA: TGTGCCAGTAGTATAGGGACAGGGGCTAGAGAGACCCAGTACTTC. Translation gives CASSIGTGARETQYF.

The chain uses TRBV5-1 and TRBJ2-1; the match to TRBD2 covers 7 bases. With V trimmed by 7 bases and J by 3 bases, 7 bases remained unmatched. The CDR3 covers 14 residues. Germline V lookup: CDR1 SGHRS, CDR2 YFSETQ. The CDR3 region is CASGISSGYNEQFF. As DNA, the CDR3 is TGCGCCAGCGGGATCTCTAGCGGCTACAATGAGCAGTTCTTC.

The chain joins TRBV28 to TRBJ2-7; 9 bases line up with TRBD1. The CDR3 extends over 16 amino acids. The germline V gene encodes CDR1 MDHEN and CDR2 SYDVKM. V lost 3 bases, J lost 7 bases, and 13 bases stayed unmatched. The CDR3: CASSFSPAGTGREQYF. Written as DNA, the CDR3 is TGTGCCAGCAGTTTCTCCCCCGCCGGGACAGGGAGGGAGCAGTACTTC.

The chain links TRBV5-1 to TRBJ2-5; the match to TRBD2 covers 7 bases. Germline V gene lookup returns CDR1 SGHRS and CDR2 YFSETQ. This CDR3 has 15 amino acids. J gave up 2 bases and V 3 bases, and 7 bases lay outside the gene matches. The CDR3 nucleotides are TGCGCCAGCAGCTCTGGGGGGGGAGCACAAGAGACCCAGTACTTC. This sequence encodes CASSSGGGAQETQYF.